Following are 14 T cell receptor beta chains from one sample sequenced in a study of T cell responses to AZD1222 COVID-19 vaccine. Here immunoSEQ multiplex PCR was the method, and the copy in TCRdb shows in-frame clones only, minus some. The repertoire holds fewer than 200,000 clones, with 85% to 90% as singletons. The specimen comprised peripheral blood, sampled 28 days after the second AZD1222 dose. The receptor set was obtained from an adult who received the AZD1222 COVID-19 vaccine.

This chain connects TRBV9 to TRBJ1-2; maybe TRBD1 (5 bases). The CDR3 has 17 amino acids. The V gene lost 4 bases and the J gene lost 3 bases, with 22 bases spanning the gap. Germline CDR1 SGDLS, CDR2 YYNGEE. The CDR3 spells CASSPHAGRSLHYGYTF. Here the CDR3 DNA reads TGTGCCAGCAGCCCGCACGCAGGGAGGTCATTACACTATGGCTACACCTTC.

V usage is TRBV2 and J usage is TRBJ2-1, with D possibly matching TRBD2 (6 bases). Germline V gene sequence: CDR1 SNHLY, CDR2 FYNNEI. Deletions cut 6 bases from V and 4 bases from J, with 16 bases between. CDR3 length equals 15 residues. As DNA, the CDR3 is TGTGCCAGCAGGGCCCGGCCCAGCGGGTACAATGAGCAGTTCTTC. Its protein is CASRARPSGYNEQFF.

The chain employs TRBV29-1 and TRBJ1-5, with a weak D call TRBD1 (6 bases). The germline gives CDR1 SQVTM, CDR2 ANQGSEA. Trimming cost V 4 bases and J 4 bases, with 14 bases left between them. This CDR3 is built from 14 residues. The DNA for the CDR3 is TGCAGCGTTGTGGACAGCGGAGGGAATCAGCCCCAGCATTTT. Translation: CSVVDSGGNQPQHF.

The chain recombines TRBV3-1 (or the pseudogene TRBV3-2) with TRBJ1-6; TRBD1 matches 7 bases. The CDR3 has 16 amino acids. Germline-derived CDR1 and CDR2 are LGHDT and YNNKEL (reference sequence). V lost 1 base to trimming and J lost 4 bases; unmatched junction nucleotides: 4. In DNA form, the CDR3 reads TGTGCCAGCAGCCAAGGGCCGGGACAGTATAATTCACCCCTCCACTTT. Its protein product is CASSQGPGQYNSPLHF.

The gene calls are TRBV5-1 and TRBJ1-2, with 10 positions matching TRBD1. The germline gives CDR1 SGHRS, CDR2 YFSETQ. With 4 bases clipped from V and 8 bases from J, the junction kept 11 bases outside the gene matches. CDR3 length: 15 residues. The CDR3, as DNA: TGCGCCAGCAGCCTAAACGTCGGACAGGGGGACGGCTACACCTTC. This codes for CASSLNVGQGDGYTF.

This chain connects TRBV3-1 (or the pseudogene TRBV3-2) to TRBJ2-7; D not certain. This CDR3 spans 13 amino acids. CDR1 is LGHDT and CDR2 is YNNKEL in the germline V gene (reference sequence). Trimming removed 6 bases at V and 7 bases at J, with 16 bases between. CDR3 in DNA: TGTGCCAGCAGTCCAAATCTCCTGGGGGAGCAGTACTTC. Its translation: CASSPNLLGEQYF.

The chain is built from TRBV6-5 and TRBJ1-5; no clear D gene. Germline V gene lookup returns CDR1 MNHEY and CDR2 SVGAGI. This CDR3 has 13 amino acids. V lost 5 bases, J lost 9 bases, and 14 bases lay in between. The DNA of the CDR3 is TGTGCCAGCAGTCCCGACACCGCCTGGCCCCAGCATTTT. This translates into CASSPDTAWPQHF.

CDR3 coding DNA: TGTGCCAGCAGTTTGTCGGGACAGGCTGAAAAACTGTTTTTT. Protein: CASSLSGQAEKLFF. This sequence joins TRBV28 and TRBJ1-4, with TRBD1 identical over 8 bases. The V segment lost 3 bases and the J segment 7 bases; nucleotides outside the gene matches: 4. The CDR3 is 14 residues long. In germline, CDR1 is MDHEN, CDR2 SYDVKM. The full variable domain, completed using reference TRBV28 and TRBJ1-4, is DVKVTQSSRYLVKRTGEKVFLECVQDMDHENMFWYRQDPGLGLRLIYFSYDVKMKEKGDIPEGYSVSREKKERFSLILESASTNQTSMYLCASSLSGQAEKLFFGSGTQLSVL.

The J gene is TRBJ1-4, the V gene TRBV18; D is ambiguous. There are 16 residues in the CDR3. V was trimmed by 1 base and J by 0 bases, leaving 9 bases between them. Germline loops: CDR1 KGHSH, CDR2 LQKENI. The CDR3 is CASSPRTVATNEKLFF. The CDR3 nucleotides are TGTGCCAGCTCACCACGGACGGTGGCAACTAATGAAAAACTGTTTTTT.

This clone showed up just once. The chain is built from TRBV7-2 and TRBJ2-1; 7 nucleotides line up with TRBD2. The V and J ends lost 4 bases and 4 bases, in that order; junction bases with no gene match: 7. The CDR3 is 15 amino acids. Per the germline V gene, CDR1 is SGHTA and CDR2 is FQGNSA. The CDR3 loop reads CASSYERDVYNEQFF. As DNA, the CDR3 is TGTGCCAGCAGCTACGAGCGGGACGTATACAATGAGCAGTTCTTC.

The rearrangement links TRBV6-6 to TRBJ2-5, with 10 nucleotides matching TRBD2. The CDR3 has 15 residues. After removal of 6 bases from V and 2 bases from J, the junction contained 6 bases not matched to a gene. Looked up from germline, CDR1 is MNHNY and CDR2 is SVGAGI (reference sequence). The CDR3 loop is CASSDSGGPQETQYF. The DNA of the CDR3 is TGTGCCAGCAGCGATAGCGGGGGGCCTCAAGAGACCCAGTACTTC.

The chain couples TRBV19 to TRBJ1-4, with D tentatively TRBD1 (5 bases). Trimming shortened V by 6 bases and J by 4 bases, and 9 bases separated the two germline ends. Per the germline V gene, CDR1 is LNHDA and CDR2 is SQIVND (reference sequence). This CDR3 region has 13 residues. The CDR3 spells CASRTGGNEKLFF. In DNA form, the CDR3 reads TGTGCCAGTAGGACCGGGGGTAATGAAAAACTGTTTTTT.

The chain's CDR3 is CASSLDPGTYEQYF. CDR3 in DNA: TGTGCCAGCAGCTTGGATCCAGGAACCTACGAGCAGTACTTC. This chain connects TRBV5-6 to TRBJ2-7; no clear D. The CDR3 totals 14 residues. Germline V gene lookup returns CDR1 SGHDT and CDR2 YYEEEE. The V gene lost 0 bases and the J gene lost 2 bases, with 9 bases spanning the gap.

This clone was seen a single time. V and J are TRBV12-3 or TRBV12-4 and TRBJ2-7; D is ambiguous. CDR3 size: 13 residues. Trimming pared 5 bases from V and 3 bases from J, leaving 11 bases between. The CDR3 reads CASSRGPVYEQYF. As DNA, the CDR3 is TGTGCCAGCAGTAGAGGACCCGTCTACGAGCAGTACTTC.